This entry features one T cell receptor beta chain sequence. This sample stems from a study of control samples from healthy donors and cancer patients. Produced via immunoSEQ multiplex PCR; TCRdb's table is partial and in-frame only. The sample yields approximately 110,000 clones, about nine tenths seen once. Trimming shortened V by 0 bases and J by 4 bases, and 13 bases separated the two germline ends. The CDR3 sequence is 15 residues long. CDR1 is LNHNV, CDR2 YYDKDF, per germline (reference sequence). The source of this sequence is a human donor in good health. The donor label of this sample is uncertain. Specimen: blood. V gene TRBV15 combines with J gene TRBJ2-7; D possibly corresponds to TRBD1 (7 bases). This chain's CDR3 is CATSRDQGGSYEQYF. The CDR3 coding sequence is TGTGCCACCAGCAGAGATCAGGGGGGCTCTTACGAGCAGTACTTC.